This T cell receptor beta chain was recovered during a study of a mutant IDH1 vaccine in newly diagnosed glioma. Study background: In some groups vaccination began 4-6 weeks post-radiotherapy; others received it with temozolomide. Treated patients, averaging around 40 years, were 62.5% male and around 40% female.

Only in-frame clones appear in the TCRdb table, and some are missing; sequencing was by immunoSEQ multiplex PCR. The repertoire holds almost 85,000 clones, over 75% seen once, with 2% to 2.5% in the top ten. Concerning this clone itself: Its antigen is currently unknown.

The sample's time point: week 23, last vaccination. Doses comprised 300 ug of mutant IDH1 20-mer peptide each, plus topical imiquimod. Study-wide results and caveats: Of the patients, less than 95% had vaccine-induced immune responses.

V lost 6 bases, J lost 5 bases, and 20 bases lay in between. The V gene's germline CDR1 is MDHEN and CDR2 SYDVKM. The CDR3 has 16 amino acids. The sequenced sample was PBMCs, obtained from a glioma patient whose treatment included an IDH1 peptide vaccine. The chain joins TRBV28 to TRBJ1-5; D not resolved. This clonotype was sampled from a man younger than 45 with glioma. Some clones in this sample may be carry-over from other donors' samples. CDR3 amino acids: CASSPNHAPSDQPQHF. For the CDR3, the DNA is TGTGCCAGCAGCCCTAACCATGCACCCTCGGATCAGCCCCAGCATTTT. Filled out from reference TRBV28 and TRBJ1-5, the complete variable domain reads DVKVTQSSRYLVKRTGEKVFLECVQDMDHENMFWYRQDPGLGLRLIYFSYDVKMKEKGDIPEGYSVSREKKERFSLILESASTNQTSMYLCASSPNHAPSDQPQHFGDGTRLSIL.